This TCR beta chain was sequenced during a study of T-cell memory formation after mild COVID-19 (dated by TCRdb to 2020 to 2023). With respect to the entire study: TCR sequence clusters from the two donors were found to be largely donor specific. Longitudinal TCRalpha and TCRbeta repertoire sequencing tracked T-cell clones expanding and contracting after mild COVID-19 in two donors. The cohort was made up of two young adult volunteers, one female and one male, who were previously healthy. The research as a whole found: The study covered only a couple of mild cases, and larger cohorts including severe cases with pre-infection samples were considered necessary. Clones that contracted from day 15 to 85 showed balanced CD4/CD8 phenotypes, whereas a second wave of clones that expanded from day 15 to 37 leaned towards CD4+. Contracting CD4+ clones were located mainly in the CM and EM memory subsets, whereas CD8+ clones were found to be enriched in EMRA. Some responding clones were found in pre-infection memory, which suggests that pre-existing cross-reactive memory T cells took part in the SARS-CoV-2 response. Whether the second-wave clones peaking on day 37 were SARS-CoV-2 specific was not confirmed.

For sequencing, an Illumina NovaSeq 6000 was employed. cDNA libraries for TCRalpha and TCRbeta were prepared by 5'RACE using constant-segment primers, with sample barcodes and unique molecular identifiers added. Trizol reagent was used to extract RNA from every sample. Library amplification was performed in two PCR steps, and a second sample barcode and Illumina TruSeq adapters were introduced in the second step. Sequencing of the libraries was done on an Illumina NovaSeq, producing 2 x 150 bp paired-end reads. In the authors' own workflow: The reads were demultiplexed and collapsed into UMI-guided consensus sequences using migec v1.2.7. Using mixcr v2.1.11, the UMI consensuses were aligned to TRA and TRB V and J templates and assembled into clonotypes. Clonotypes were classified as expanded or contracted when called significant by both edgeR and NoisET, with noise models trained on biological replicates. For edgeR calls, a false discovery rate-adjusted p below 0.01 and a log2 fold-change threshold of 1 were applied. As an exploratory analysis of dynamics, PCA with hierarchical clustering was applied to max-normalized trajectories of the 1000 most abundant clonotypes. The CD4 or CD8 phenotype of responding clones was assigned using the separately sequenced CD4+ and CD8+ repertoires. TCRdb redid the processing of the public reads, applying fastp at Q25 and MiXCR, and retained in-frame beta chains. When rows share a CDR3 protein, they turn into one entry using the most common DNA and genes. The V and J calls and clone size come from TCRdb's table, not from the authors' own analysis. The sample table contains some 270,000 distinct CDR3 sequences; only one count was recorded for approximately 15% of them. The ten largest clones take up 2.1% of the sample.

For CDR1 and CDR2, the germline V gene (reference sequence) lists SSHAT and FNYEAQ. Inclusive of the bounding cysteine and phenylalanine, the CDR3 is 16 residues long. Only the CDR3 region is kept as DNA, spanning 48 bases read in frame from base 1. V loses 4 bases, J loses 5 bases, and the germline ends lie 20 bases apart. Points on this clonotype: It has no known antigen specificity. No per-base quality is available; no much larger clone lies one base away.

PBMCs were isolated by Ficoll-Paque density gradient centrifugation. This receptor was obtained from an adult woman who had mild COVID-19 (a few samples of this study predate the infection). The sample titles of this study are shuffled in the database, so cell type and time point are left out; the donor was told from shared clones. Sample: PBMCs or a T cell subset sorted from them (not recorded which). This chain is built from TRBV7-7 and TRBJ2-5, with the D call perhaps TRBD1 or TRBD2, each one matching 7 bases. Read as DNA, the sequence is TGTGCCAGCAGCTCCGCGGGGGCCGACAGGGCGGAGACCCAGTACTTC. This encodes CASSSAGADRAETQYF. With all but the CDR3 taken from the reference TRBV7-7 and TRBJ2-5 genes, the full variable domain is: GAGVSQSPRYKVTKRGQDVTLRCDPISSHATLYWYQQALGQGPEFLTYFNYEAQPDKSGLPSDRFSAERPEGSISTLTIQRTEQRDSAMYRCASSSAGADRAETQYFGPGTRLLVL.